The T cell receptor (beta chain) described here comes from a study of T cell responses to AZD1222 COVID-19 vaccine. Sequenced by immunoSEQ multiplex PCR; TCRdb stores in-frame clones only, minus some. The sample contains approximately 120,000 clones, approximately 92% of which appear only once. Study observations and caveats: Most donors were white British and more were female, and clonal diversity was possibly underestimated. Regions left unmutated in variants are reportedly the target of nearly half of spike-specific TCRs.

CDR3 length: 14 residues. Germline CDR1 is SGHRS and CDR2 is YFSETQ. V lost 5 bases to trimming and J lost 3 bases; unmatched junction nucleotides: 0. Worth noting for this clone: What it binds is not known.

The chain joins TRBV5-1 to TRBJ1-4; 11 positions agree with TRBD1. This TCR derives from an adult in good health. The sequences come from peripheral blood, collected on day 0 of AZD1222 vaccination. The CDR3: CASRGQGANEKLFF. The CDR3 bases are TGCGCCAGCAGGGGACAGGGGGCTAATGAAAAACTGTTTTTT. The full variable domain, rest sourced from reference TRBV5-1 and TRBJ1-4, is KAGVTQTPRYLIKTRGQQVTLSCSPISGHRSVSWYQQTPGQGLQFLFEYFSETQRNKGNFPGRFSGRQFSNSRSEMNVSTLELGDSALYLCASRGQGANEKLFFGSGTQLSVL.